This T cell receptor (beta chain) was sequenced during a study of T-cell memory formation after mild COVID-19 listed by TCRdb under 2021. Regarding the complete study: TCR sequence clusters from the two donors were found to be largely donor specific. In a couple of donors, T-cell clones that expanded and contracted after mild COVID-19 were followed by sequencing TCRalpha and TCRbeta repertoires longitudinally. The cohort comprised two young, previously healthy adult volunteers, one female and one male.

Sequencer: Illumina NovaSeq 6000. TCRalpha and TCRbeta cDNA libraries were built by 5'RACE with constant-segment primers, adding sample barcodes and unique molecular identifiers. RNA was extracted from every sample with Trizol reagent. Library amplification was performed in two PCR steps, and a second sample barcode and Illumina TruSeq adapters were introduced in the second step. Libraries were sequenced on an Illumina NovaSeq with 2 x 150 bp paired-end reads. Per the source publication's procedure: Demultiplexing of reads and collapsing into UMI-guided consensus sequences were performed with migec v1.2.7. Using mixcr v2.1.11, the UMI consensuses were aligned to TRA and TRB V and J templates and assembled into clonotypes. A clonotype was counted as expanded or contracted only when both edgeR and NoisET called the clonotype significant, with the noise models trained on biological replicates. For edgeR calls, a false discovery rate-adjusted p below 0.01 and a log2 fold-change threshold of 1 were applied. As an exploratory analysis of dynamics, max-normalized trajectories of the 1000 most abundant clonotypes were examined with PCA combined with hierarchical clustering. The CD4 or CD8 phenotype of responding clones was assigned using the separately sequenced CD4+ and CD8+ repertoires. The public reads were quality trimmed at Q25 with fastp and then assembled into clones with MiXCR by TCRdb, keeping productive beta chains. Every entry covers one CDR3 protein and lists the most common genes and DNA from its rows. Here the V and J calls rest on TCRdb's processing, not on the authors' analysis. The sample table records about 260,000 distinct CDR3 sequences; around 15% of these occur just once. The ten largest clones add up to around a fifth of the sample.

About this clonotype: Its antigen target is currently unknown. No base quality values were provided; no much bigger clone lies one nucleotide off.

On the study overall, not on this receptor specifically: Contracting CD4+ clones turned up mainly in the CM and EM memory subsets, whereas EMRA was where CD8+ clones were enriched. Whether the second-wave clones peaking on day 37 were SARS-CoV-2 specific was not confirmed. From day 15 to 85, contracting clones showed balanced CD4/CD8 phenotypes, whereas a second wave of clones that expanded from day 15 to 37 leaned towards CD4+. The detection of some responding clones in pre-infection memory suggests that pre-existing cross-reactive memory T cells joined the SARS-CoV-2 response. The study covered only a couple of mild cases, and larger cohorts including severe cases with pre-infection samples were considered necessary.

Ficoll-Paque density gradient centrifugation was used to isolate PBMCs. The CDR3 contains 16 residues, cysteine and phenylalanine counted. Just CDR3 DNA is preserved here, 48 bases in frame from base 1. V is shortened by 1 base, J by 0 bases, and the region joining them spans 13 bases. CDR1 and CDR2 are read off the germline V gene as MGHRA and YSYEKL. Sequenced sample: PBMCs or a T cell subset sorted from them (not recorded which). The sequence derives from a man in his late teens or twenties who had mild COVID-19 (a few samples of this study predate the infection). The sample titles of this study are shuffled in the database, so cell type and time point are left out; the donor was told from shared clones. The rearranged chain carries TRBV4-1 and TRBJ2-7, with the D gene tentatively TRBD1 or TRBD2, based on 6 matching bases in each. This receptor carries the CDR3 CASSQALGGLSYEQYF. Here is the DNA: TGCGCCAGCAGCCAAGCGTTGGGGGGCCTCTCCTACGAGCAGTACTTC.